The 31 T cell receptor beta chains listed next were all sequenced from one sample in a study of T cell responses to AZD1222 COVID-19 vaccine. The assay was immunoSEQ multiplex PCR, and TCRdb's table has in-frame clones only and misses some. The sample shows about 150,000 clones, around 89% of them seen only once. Source: peripheral blood, taken on day 0 of AZD1222 vaccination. These receptors were collected from an adult in good health.

This chain connects TRBV3-1 (or the pseudogene TRBV3-2) to TRBJ1-1; D is undetermined. Deletions cut 3 bases from V and 6 bases from J, with 14 bases between. The germline V gene has CDR1 LGHDT and CDR2 YNNKEL (reference sequence). This CDR3 spans 14 amino acids. The CDR3 protein is CASSQATNSAEAFF. The CDR3 region has the DNA TGTGCCAGCAGCCAGGCCACGAATAGCGCTGAAGCTTTCTTT.

CDR3 sequence: CAGSNQLFLGHSSSNYEQYF. The DNA for the CDR3 is TGTGCCGGATCCAATCAGCTCTTTTTAGGGCATTCGTCCAGCAACTACGAGCAGTACTTC. The rearrangement links TRBV21-1 to TRBJ2-7. TRBV21-1 is noted as a pseudogene. The CDR3 spans 20 residues.

The V gene is TRBV7-2, the J gene TRBJ1-1; D is perhaps TRBD1 (6 bases). CDR3 size: 13 residues. V lost 4 bases, J lost 11 bases, and 17 bases lay in between. Germline V gene lookup returns CDR1 SGHTA and CDR2 FQGNSA. The CDR3 protein is CASSWGAGLGAFF. The CDR3, as DNA: TGTGCCAGCAGCTGGGGGGCAGGTCTAGGCGCTTTCTTT.

The gene calls are TRBV7-2 and TRBJ1-1, with D possibly TRBD1 on 6 matching bases. V dropped 5 bases and J dropped 1 base, with 11 bases sitting between them. Per germline, CDR1 SGHTA and CDR2 FQGNSA. CDR3 length: 14 amino acids. This chain's CDR3 is CASSPGHANTEAFF. The CDR3 coding sequence is TGTGCCAGCAGCCCGGGACACGCGAACACTGAAGCTTTCTTT.

This clone was detected once. The rearrangement links TRBV5-5 to TRBJ2-1; 8 bases map to TRBD1. Per germline, CDR1 SGHKS and CDR2 YYEKEE (reference sequence). The ends lost 4 bases at V and 6 bases at J; junction bases unmatched: 9. The CDR3 totals 15 residues. The CDR3 DNA follows: TGTGCCAGCAGCGCCGGGACAGGCGACAGCAATGAGCAGTTCTTC. It is translated as CASSAGTGDSNEQFF.

The chain carries TRBV14 and TRBJ1-6; TRBD1 matches 9 bases. The CDR3 spans 15 residues. J was trimmed by 7 bases and V by 6 bases; bases with no gene match: 7. The V gene's germline CDR1 is SGHDN and CDR2 FVKESK. The CDR3 DNA is TGTGCCAGCAGTGAGCTCGGGACAGGGAATTCACCCCTCCACTTT. This encodes CASSELGTGNSPLHF.

This chain joins TRBV25-1 and TRBJ2-7; no clear D. CDR3 size: 11 residues. Germline V gene sequence: CDR1 MGHDK, CDR2 SYGVNS. V shed 3 bases and J shed 7 bases, with 7 bases lying between them. Here the CDR3 reads CASSDTNEQYF. CDR3 bases: TGTGCCAGCAGTGATACTAATGAGCAGTACTTC.

CDR3 bases: TGTGCCAGCAGCGTAGACCTGGGCACAGATACGCAGTATTTT. Protein: CASSVDLGTDTQYF. J is TRBJ2-3 and V is TRBV9; D not certain. The V end lost 0 bases, the J end lost 1 base, and 6 bases lay between the germline ends. There are 14 residues in the CDR3. Germline V lookup: CDR1 SGDLS, CDR2 YYNGEE.

This sequence joins TRBV5-1 and TRBJ1-4, with 7 bases identical to TRBD1. CDR3 length equals 15 residues. The V gene end was trimmed by 0 bases and the J gene end by 8 bases; junction bases not matched to a gene: 7. CDR1 SGHRS and CDR2 YFSETQ come from the germline V gene. The CDR3 protein is CASSLGDREGEKLFF. The CDR3 region has the DNA TGCGCCAGCAGCTTGGGCGACAGGGAGGGCGAAAAACTGTTTTTT. Full variable domain (missing parts from reference TRBV5-1 and TRBJ1-4): KAGVTQTPRYLIKTRGQQVTLSCSPISGHRSVSWYQQTPGQGLQFLFEYFSETQRNKGNFPGRFSGRQFSNSRSEMNVSTLELGDSALYLCASSLGDREGEKLFFGSGTQLSVL.

The gene calls are TRBV28 and TRBJ1-1, with a weak D call TRBD1 (5 bases). Germline V lookup: CDR1 MDHEN, CDR2 SYDVKM. This CDR3 comprises 15 residues. Trimming removed 4 bases at V and 1 base at J, with 13 bases between. The CDR3 here is CASSSAGIGNTEAFF. CDR3 in DNA: TGTGCCAGCAGTTCAGCAGGGATCGGGAACACTGAAGCTTTCTTT.

This chain uses TRBV27 with TRBJ1-5, with D unresolved. The CDR3 runs to 13 residues. The germline V gene encodes CDR1 MNHEY and CDR2 SMNVEV (reference sequence). V was shortened by 3 bases and J by 1 base, with 4 bases between the two germline ends. CDR3 coding DNA: TGTGCCAGCAGTTTCGCCAGCAATCAGCCCCAGCATTTT. Translated, it gives CASSFASNQPQHF.

The chain combines TRBV6-1 with TRBJ2-7; D not resolved. The CDR3 covers 13 residues. Between the trimmed V and J ends, which lost 2 bases and 0 bases, there was a span of 5 bases. Germline V gene sequence: CDR1 MNHNS, CDR2 SASEGT. CDR3 in DNA: TGTGCCAGCAGTGAACACTTCTCCTACGAGCAGTACTTC. This translates into CASSEHFSYEQYF.

The J gene is TRBJ2-1, the V gene TRBV28; 10 bases are a match to TRBD2. The V gene end was trimmed by 8 bases and the J gene end by 0 bases; junction bases not matched to a gene: 4. Germline CDR1 MDHEN, CDR2 SYDVKM. CDR3 size: 15 residues. The CDR3 loop reads CASGSGGSSYNEQFF. For the CDR3, the DNA is TGTGCCAGCGGTAGCGGGGGGAGCTCCTACAATGAGCAGTTCTTC.

The V gene is TRBV12-3 or TRBV12-4, the J gene TRBJ1-1, with no clear D. Deletions cut 2 bases from V and 1 base from J, with 5 bases between. This CDR3 spans 13 amino acids. The CDR3 DNA is TGTGCCAGCAGTTTAAGGAGGAACACTGAAGCTTTCTTT. Its protein is CASSLRRNTEAFF.

The chain employs TRBV7-8 and TRBJ2-2; TRBD2 matches at 9 bases. This CDR3 has 16 amino acids. CDR1 and CDR2 (germline): SGHVS, FQNEAQ. The trim removed 7 bases at V and 5 bases at J, leaving 11 bases unmatched. The CDR3 loop reads CASKRLAGEGTGELFF. Written as DNA, the CDR3 is TGTGCCAGCAAACGCTTAGCGGGGGAAGGAACCGGGGAGCTGTTTTTT.

V gene TRBV5-1 combines with J gene TRBJ1-4; no clear D gene. CDR1 and CDR2 (germline): SGHRS, YFSETQ. The length of the CDR3 is 17 residues. The V and J ends lost 4 bases and 2 bases respectively, with 18 bases between them. The CDR3 DNA follows: TGCGCCAGCAGCATGGGGAGCTCTTATGGGACTAATGAAAAACTGTTTTTT. Protein: CASSMGSSYGTNEKLFF. Full variable domain (remainder filled in from reference TRBV5-1 and TRBJ1-4): KAGVTQTPRYLIKTRGQQVTLSCSPISGHRSVSWYQQTPGQGLQFLFEYFSETQRNKGNFPGRFSGRQFSNSRSEMNVSTLELGDSALYLCASSMGSSYGTNEKLFFGSGTQLSVL.

The genes are TRBV6-5 and TRBJ1-4, with 10 bases aligning to TRBD1. The CDR3 runs to 15 residues. Germline loops: CDR1 MNHEY, CDR2 SVGAGI. The V and J ends lost 5 bases and 6 bases, in that order; junction bases with no gene match: 6. CDR3 DNA sequence: TGTGCCAGCAGTCCCACCGGGACAGGGGATGAAAAACTGTTTTTT. Translating gives CASSPTGTGDEKLFF.

The chain recombines TRBV7-9 with TRBJ2-7, with 8 nucleotides matching TRBD1. This CDR3 has 15 amino acids. Trimming took 0 bases from V and 5 from J; bases not matched to a gene: 6. Germline CDR1 and CDR2: SEHNR and FQNEAQ (reference sequence). CDR3 bases: TGTGCCAGCAGCTTAGCCGTCAGGGGGCTCCACGAGCAGTACTTC. This codes for CASSLAVRGLHEQYF. The entire variable domain, with the rest obtained from reference TRBV7-9 and TRBJ2-7, is as follows: DTGVSQNPRHKITKRGQNVTFRCDPISEHNRLYWYRQTLGQGPEFLTYFQNEAQLEKSRLLSDRFSAERPKGSFSTLEIQRTEQGDSAMYLCASSLAVRGLHEQYFGPGTRLTVT.

V and J are TRBV27 and TRBJ2-1, with TRBD2 identical over 10 bases. Germline-derived CDR1 and CDR2 are MNHEY and SMNVEV (reference sequence). V was pared by 7 bases and J by 4 bases, with 4 bases of the junction left unmatched. The CDR3 extends over 14 amino acids. In DNA, the CDR3 is TGTGCCAGCAAAGCGGGGGGGCCTTACAATGAGCAGTTCTTC. It is translated as CASKAGGPYNEQFF.

The genes are TRBV10-3 and TRBJ1-3; no firm D call. V lost 0 bases, J lost 0 bases, and 6 bases lay in between. The germline gives CDR1 ENHRY, CDR2 SYGVKD. The CDR3 has 15 amino acids. CDR3 DNA sequence: TGTGCCATCAGTGAGTCGACCGTCTCTGGAAACACCATATATTTT. Translated: CAISESTVSGNTIYF.

This rearrangement joins TRBV18 to TRBJ2-5; the D gene is possibly TRBD1 (6 bases). Trimming took 3 bases from V and 4 from J, leaving 12 bases between them. The CDR3 length is 14 residues. Germline lookup yields CDR1 KGHSH and CDR2 LQKENI. The CDR3 DNA follows: TGTGCCAGCTCACCCCGGGACACCGGAGAGACCCAGTACTTC. The encoded protein is CASSPRDTGETQYF. The full variable domain, its missing parts supplied by reference TRBV18 and TRBJ2-5, is NAGVMQNPRHLVRRRGQEARLRCSPMKGHSHVYWYRQLPEEGLKFMVYLQKENIIDESGMPKERFSAEFPKEGPSILRIQQVVRGDSAAYFCASSPRDTGETQYFGPGTRLLVL.

This clone was seen a few times. The rearrangement uses TRBV7-2 and TRBJ2-7; a possible D gene is TRBD2 (5 bases). The CDR3 contains 13 residues. V was clipped by 2 bases and J by 5 bases, with 10 bases between them. The germline CDR1 and CDR2 sequences are SGHTA and FQGNSA. Here the CDR3 DNA reads TGTGCCAGCAGCTTACTAGCTACCCACGAGCAGTACTTC. This gives the protein CASSLLATHEQYF.

V and J are TRBV28 and TRBJ1-4; 9 bases are a match to TRBD1. Trimming cost V 5 bases and J 7 bases; bases outside gene matches: 20. The V gene's germline CDR1 is MDHEN and CDR2 SYDVKM. The CDR3 consists of 19 residues. The CDR3 loop is CASSPTAPIDRGRREKLFF. CDR3 nucleotides: TGTGCCAGCAGTCCAACCGCACCTATCGACAGGGGGAGGCGTGAAAAACTGTTTTTT.

V and J are TRBV7-9 and TRBJ2-3; D is unclear. This CDR3 has 14 residues. Trimming took 1 base from V and 6 from J, leaving 11 bases between them. Germline assignment: CDR1 SEHNR and CDR2 FQNEAQ (reference sequence). The CDR3 here is CASSLGPGVDTQYF. The CDR3 nucleotides are TGTGCCAGCAGCTTAGGCCCCGGCGTGGATACGCAGTATTTT.

The genes are TRBV13 and TRBJ1-6; no clear D gene. The ends were cut back, 0 bases at V and 8 bases at J, with 8 bases in the middle. The CDR3 runs 14 residues. Germline loops: CDR1 PRHDT, CDR2 FYEKMQ (reference sequence). In DNA form, the CDR3 reads TGTGCCAGCAGCTTAGGGTGGCAGGATTCACCCCTCCACTTT. It codes for CASSLGWQDSPLHF. Complete variable domain (other parts from reference TRBV13 and TRBJ1-6): AAGVIQSPRHLIKEKRETATLKCYPIPRHDTVYWYQQGPGQDPQFLISFYEKMQSDKGSIPDRFSAQQFSDYHSELNMSSLELGDSALYFCASSLGWQDSPLHFGNGTRLTVT.

This clone was seen a single time. CDR3 DNA: TGTGCCAGCAGCAGACAGACATCGGTAATGAATTCACCCCTCCACTTT. Translating it yields CASSRQTSVMNSPLHF. This chain joins TRBV28 and TRBJ1-6; D is perhaps TRBD1 (5 bases). CDR1 and CDR2 (germline): MDHEN, SYDVKM. CDR3 size: 16 residues. The V gene lost 6 bases and the J gene lost 7 bases, with 19 bases spanning the gap. Combining the CDR3 with reference TRBV28 and TRBJ1-6 gives the whole variable domain DVKVTQSSRYLVKRTGEKVFLECVQDMDHENMFWYRQDPGLGLRLIYFSYDVKMKEKGDIPEGYSVSREKKERFSLILESASTNQTSMYLCASSRQTSVMNSPLHFGNGTRLTVT.

The chain couples TRBV20-1 to TRBJ1-2; D is undetermined. The CDR3 sequence is 11 residues long. Trimming left V 0 bases short and J 5 bases short, with 4 bases between. Germline loops: CDR1 DFQATT, CDR2 SNEGSKA (reference sequence). The CDR3 region is CSAREGYGYTF. In DNA form, the CDR3 reads TGCAGTGCTAGAGAAGGGTATGGCTACACCTTC.

This clone appeared once. DNA for the CDR3: TGTGCCATCAGTGCTAGCGGGGGATTATCCAATGAGCAGTTCTTC. Translating it yields CAISASGGLSNEQFF. The J gene is TRBJ2-1, the V gene TRBV10-3; TRBD2 matches at 10 bases. CDR3 size: 15 residues. The J segment lost 6 bases and the V segment lost 4 bases, leaving 6 bases of the junction unmatched. Germline CDR1 is ENHRY and CDR2 is SYGVKD.

The chain uses TRBV5-1 and TRBJ2-1; 8 nucleotides match TRBD1. J lost 7 bases, V lost 4 bases, and 10 bases had no gene match. The CDR3 is 15 amino acids. Germline-derived CDR1 and CDR2 are SGHRS and YFSETQ. CDR3 nucleotides: TGCGCCAGCAGCCAAGGGGACAGGTACACAAATGAGCAGTTCTTC. The encoded protein is CASSQGDRYTNEQFF. The full variable domain, with the rest looked up from reference TRBV5-1 and TRBJ2-1, is KAGVTQTPRYLIKTRGQQVTLSCSPISGHRSVSWYQQTPGQGLQFLFEYFSETQRNKGNFPGRFSGRQFSNSRSEMNVSTLELGDSALYLCASSQGDRYTNEQFFGPGTRLTVL.

The chain is built from TRBV28 and TRBJ1-1, with TRBD1 identical over 7 bases. Germline loops: CDR1 MDHEN, CDR2 SYDVKM. This CDR3 is built from 15 residues. With 8 bases clipped from V and 10 bases from J, the junction kept 19 bases outside the gene matches. For the CDR3, the DNA is TGTGCCAGCTCCCCTTCACCCGGGACAGCAAGTGGAGCTTTCTTT. The encoded protein is CASSPSPGTASGAFF.

The chain uses TRBV19 and TRBJ1-4, with D hard to call. The CDR3 has 15 amino acids. Germline assignment: CDR1 LNHDA and CDR2 SQIVND (reference sequence). Trimming removed 5 bases from V and 4 bases from J, with 14 bases in between. The CDR3 sequence is CASSPSGAGNEKLFF. The CDR3 DNA follows: TGTGCCAGTAGTCCCTCAGGAGCCGGTAATGAAAAACTGTTTTTT.